This TCR beta chain was captured by sequencing in a study of T cell responses to AZD1222 COVID-19 vaccine. Study results and limitations: Seropositive at baseline were only six AZD1222 recipients. Donors were mostly white British, more females; clonal diversity possibly underestimated.

Clones were sequenced by immunoSEQ multiplex PCR, and TCRdb holds only the in-frame ones, with some missing. This repertoire shows 150,000 or so clones, 91% found once; its top ten account for about 1.5%. The CDR3 is 14 residues long. Germline CDR1 reads MNHNY; CDR2 reads SVGAGI (reference sequence). V gave up 4 bases and J gave up 2 bases, with 12 bases separating them. The count of this clone is one. Its target is not known. The chain carries TRBV6-6 and TRBJ2-7; perhaps TRBD1 as D (6 bases). The clonotype comes from an adult in good health. The sequences come from peripheral blood, collected on day 0 of AZD1222 vaccination. CDR3: CASSSGQPPYEQYF. In nucleotides, the CDR3 is TGTGCCAGCAGTTCCGGACAGCCGCCCTACGAGCAGTACTTC.